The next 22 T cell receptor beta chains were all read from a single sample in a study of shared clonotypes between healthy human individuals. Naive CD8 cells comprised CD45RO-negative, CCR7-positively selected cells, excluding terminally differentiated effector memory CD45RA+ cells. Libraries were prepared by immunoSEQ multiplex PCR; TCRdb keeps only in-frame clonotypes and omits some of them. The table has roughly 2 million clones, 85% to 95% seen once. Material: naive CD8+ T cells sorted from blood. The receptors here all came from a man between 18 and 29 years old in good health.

CDR3 DNA sequence: TGTGCCAGCAGCCGTCTCCCCTACGAGCAGTACTTC. This encodes CASSRLPYEQYF. V is TRBV5-4 and J is TRBJ2-7; D call uncertain. The CDR3 is 12 amino acids. With 4 bases removed from V and 2 bases from J, the gap between germline ends came to 7 bases. The germline gives CDR1 SGHNT, CDR2 YYREEE (reference sequence).

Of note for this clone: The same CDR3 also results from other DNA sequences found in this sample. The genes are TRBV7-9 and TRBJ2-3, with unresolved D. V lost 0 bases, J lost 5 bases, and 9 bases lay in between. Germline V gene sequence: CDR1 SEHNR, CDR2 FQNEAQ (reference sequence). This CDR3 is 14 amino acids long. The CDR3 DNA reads TGTGCCAGCAGCTTAGCGGGCTTGGGAGATACGCAGTATTTT. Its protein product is CASSLAGLGDTQYF.

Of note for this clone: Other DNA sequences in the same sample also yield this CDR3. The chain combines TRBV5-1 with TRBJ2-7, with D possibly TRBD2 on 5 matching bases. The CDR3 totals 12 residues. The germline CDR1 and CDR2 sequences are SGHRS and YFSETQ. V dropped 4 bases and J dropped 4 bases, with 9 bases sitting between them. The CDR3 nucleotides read TGCGCCAGCAGCCTACTAGGGTACGAGCAGTACTTC. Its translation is CASSLLGYEQYF.

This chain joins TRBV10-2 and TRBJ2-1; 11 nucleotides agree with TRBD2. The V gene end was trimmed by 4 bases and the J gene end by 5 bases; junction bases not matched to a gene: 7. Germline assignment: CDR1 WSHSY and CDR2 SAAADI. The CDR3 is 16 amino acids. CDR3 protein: CASSVLAGGPNNEQFF. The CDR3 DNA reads TGCGCCAGCAGTGTCCTAGCGGGGGGCCCTAACAATGAGCAGTTCTTC.

The DNA of the CDR3 is TGTGCCAGCAGCTTAGACAGTAGCTCGTCGAACAATGAGCAGTTCTTC. Translating it yields CASSLDSSSSNNEQFF. The chain carries TRBV7-6 and TRBJ2-1; D remains unclear. V dropped 1 base and J dropped 5 bases, with 15 bases sitting between them. Germline loops: CDR1 SGHVS, CDR2 FNYEAQ. The CDR3 is 16 amino acids.

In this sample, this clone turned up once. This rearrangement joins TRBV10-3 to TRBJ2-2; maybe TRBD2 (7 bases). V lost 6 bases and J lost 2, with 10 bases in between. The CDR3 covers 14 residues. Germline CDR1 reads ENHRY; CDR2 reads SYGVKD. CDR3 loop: CAISSGGNTGELFF. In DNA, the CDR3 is TGTGCCATCAGCTCGGGGGGCAACACCGGGGAGCTGTTTTTT.

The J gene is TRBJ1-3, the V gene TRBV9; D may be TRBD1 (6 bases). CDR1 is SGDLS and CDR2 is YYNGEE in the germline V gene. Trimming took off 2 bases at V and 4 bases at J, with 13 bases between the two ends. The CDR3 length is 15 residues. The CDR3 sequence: CASSVPGAIGNTIYF. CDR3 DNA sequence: TGTGCCAGCAGCGTTCCAGGGGCGATCGGAAACACCATATATTTT.

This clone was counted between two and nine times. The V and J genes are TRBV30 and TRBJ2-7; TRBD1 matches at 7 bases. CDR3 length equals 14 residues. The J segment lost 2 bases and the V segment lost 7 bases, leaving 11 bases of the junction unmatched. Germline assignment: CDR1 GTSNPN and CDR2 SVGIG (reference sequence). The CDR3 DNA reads TGTGCCTTGACAGGGCCGGACCTTCCCTACGAGCAGTACTTC. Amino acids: CALTGPDLPYEQYF.

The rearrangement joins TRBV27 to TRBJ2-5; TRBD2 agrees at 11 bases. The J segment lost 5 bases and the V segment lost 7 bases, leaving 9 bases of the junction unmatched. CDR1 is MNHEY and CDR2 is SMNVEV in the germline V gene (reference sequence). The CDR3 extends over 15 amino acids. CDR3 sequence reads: CASTHSGGAEETQYF. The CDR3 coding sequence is TGTGCCAGCACTCATAGCGGGGGGGCGGAGGAGACCCAGTACTTC.

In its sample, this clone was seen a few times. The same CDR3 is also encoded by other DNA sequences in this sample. CDR3 nucleotide sequence: TGTGCCAGCAGCGTAGGGACCTCCTACGAGCAGTACTTC. Its translation: CASSVGTSYEQYF. This chain uses TRBV9 with TRBJ2-7; D gene unclear. V was pared by 0 bases and J by 0 bases, with 4 bases between. Per the germline V gene, CDR1 is SGDLS and CDR2 is YYNGEE. The CDR3 sequence is 13 residues long.

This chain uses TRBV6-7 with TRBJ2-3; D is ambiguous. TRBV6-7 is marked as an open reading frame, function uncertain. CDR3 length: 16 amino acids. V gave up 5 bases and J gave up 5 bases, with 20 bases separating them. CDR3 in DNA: TGTGCCAGCAGTCCCCGTACTTGGGCTCGGAAAGATACGCAGTATTTT. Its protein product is CASSPRTWARKDTQYF.

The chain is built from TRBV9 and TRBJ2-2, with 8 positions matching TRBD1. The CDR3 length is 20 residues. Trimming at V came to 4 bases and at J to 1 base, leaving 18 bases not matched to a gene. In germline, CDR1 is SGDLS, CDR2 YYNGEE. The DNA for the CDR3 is TGTGCCAGCAGCTCCACTTTGGACAGGGCACTCGGGGTGAACACCGGGGAGCTGTTTTTT. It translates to CASSSTLDRALGVNTGELFF.

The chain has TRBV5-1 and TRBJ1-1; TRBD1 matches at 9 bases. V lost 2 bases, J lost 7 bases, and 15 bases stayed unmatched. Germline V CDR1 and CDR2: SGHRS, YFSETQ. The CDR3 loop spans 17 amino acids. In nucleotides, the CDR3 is TGCGCCAGCAGCTTCAATTCTGGGACAGGGAAAGGGGGTGAAGCTTTCTTT. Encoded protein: CASSFNSGTGKGGEAFF.

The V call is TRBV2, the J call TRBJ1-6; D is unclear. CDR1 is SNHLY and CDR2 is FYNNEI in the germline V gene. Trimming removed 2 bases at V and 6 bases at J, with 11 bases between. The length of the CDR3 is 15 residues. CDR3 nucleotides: TGTGCCAGCAGTGAATATGAAGGGATTAATTCACCCCTCCACTTT. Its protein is CASSEYEGINSPLHF.

CDR3 coding DNA: TGTGCCAGCAGCCCGGACAGCCCGAACACCGGGGAGCTGTTTTTT. Translated: CASSPDSPNTGELFF. The chain couples TRBV13 to TRBJ2-2, with a possible D match to TRBD1 (6 bases). The germline V gene has CDR1 PRHDT and CDR2 FYEKMQ (reference sequence). V was pared by 5 bases and J by 0 bases, with 10 bases between. CDR3 length: 15 residues.

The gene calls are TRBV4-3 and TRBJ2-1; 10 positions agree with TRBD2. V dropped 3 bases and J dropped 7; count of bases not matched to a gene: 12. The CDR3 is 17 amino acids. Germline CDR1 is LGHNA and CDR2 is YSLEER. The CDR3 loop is CASSQGDILAGANEQFF. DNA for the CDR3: TGCGCCAGCAGCCAGGGCGACATCCTAGCGGGAGCAAATGAGCAGTTCTTC.

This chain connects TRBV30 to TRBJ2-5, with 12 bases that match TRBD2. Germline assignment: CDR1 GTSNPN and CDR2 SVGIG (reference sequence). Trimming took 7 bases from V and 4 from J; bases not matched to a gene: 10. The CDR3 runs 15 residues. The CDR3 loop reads CAFTRLAGALETQYF. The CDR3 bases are TGTGCCTTCACACGACTAGCGGGGGCGTTAGAGACCCAGTACTTC.

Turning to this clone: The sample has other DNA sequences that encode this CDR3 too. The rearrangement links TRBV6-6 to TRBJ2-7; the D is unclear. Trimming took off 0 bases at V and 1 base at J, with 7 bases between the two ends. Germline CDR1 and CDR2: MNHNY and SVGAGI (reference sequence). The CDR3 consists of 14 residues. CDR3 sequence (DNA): TGTGCCAGCAGTTACTCAGGCCCGTCCTACGAGCAGTACTTC. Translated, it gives CASSYSGPSYEQYF.

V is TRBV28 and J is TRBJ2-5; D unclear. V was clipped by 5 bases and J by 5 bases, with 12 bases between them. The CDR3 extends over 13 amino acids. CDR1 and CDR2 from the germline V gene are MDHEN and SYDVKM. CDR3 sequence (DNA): TGTGCCAGCAGTCTTCTTGGGGTGGAGACCCAGTACTTC. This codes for CASSLLGVETQYF.

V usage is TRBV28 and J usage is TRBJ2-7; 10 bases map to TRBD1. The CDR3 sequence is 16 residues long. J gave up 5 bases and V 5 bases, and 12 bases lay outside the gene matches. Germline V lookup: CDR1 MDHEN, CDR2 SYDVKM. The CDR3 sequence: CASSPHLGQGPDEQYF. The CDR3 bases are TGTGCCAGCAGTCCCCACCTGGGACAGGGGCCCGACGAGCAGTACTTC.

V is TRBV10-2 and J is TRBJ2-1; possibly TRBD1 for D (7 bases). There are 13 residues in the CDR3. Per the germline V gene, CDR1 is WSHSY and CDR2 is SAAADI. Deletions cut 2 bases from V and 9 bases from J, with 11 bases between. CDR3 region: CASSEDREVEQFF. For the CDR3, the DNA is TGCGCCAGCAGTGAGGACAGGGAGGTTGAGCAGTTCTTC.

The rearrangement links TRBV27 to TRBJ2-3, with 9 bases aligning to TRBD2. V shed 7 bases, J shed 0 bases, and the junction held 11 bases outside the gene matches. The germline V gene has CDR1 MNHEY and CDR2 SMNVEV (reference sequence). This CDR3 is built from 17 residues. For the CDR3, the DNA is TGTGCCAGCAAGACGCTTTCTAGCGGGGATAGCACAGATACGCAGTATTTT. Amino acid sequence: CASKTLSSGDSTDTQYF.